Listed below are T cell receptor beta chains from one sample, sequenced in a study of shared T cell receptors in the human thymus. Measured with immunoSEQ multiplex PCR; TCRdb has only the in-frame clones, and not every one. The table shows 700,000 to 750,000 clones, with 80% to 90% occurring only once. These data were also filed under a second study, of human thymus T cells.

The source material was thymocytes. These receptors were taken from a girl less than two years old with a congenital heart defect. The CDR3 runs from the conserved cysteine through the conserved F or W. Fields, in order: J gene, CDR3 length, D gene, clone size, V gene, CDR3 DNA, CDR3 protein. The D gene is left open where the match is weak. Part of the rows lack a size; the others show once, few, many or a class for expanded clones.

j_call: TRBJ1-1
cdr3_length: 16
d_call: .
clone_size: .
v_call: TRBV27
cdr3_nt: TGTGCCAGCAGTTTATGGGGTACTAGGGTTACCACTGAAGCTTTCTTT
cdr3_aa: CASSLWGTRVTTEAFF

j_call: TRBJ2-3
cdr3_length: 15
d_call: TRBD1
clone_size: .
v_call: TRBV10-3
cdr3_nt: TGTGCCATCACTGCACAGGGGGGAGATACAGATACGCAGTATTTT
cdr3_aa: CAITAQGGDTDTQYF

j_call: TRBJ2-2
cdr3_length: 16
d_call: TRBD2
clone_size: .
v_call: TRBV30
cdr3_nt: TGTGCCTGGAGCCCTAGCGGGGGGGCGGGCACCGGGGAGCTGTTTTTT
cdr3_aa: CAWSPSGGAGTGELFF

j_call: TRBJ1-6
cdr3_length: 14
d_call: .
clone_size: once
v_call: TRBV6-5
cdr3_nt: TGTGCCAGCAGTCGAGGGGCAGGGGAGTTCGGCCTCCACTTT
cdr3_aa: CASSRGAGEFGLHF

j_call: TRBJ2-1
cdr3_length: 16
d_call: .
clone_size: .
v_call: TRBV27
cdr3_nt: TGTGCCAGCACCCCTTCCGACTTTGCGAACGAAAATGAGCAGTTCTTC
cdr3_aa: CASTPSDFANENEQFF

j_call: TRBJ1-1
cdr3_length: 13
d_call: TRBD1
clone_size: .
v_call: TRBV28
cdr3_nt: TGTGCCAGCGAGACAGGGTCGCGCACTGAAGCTTTCTTT
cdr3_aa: CASETGSRTEAFF

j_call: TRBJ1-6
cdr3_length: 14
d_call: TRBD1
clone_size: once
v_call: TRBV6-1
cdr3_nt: TGTGCCAGCAGTGAGGACAGGGAAAATTCACCCCTCCACTTT
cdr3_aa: CASSEDRENSPLHF

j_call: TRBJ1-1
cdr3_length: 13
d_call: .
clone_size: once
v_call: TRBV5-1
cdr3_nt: TGCGCCAGCAGCTTGTGGGGAGACACTGAAGCTTTCTTT
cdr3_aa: CASSLWGDTEAFF

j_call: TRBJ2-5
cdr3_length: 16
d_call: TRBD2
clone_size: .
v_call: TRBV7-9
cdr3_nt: TGTGCCAGCAGCTCGGGTAGCGCGGGAGTTGGAGAGACCCAGTACTTC
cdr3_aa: CASSSGSAGVGETQYF

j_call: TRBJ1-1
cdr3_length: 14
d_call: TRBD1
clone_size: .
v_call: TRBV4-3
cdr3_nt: TGCGCCAGCAGCCAGGCTGACAGGGAGACACAAGCTTTCTTT
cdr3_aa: CASSQADRETQAFF

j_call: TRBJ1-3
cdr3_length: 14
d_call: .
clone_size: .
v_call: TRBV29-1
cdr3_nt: TGCAGCGGGCAAAGCGGATACTCTGGAAACACCATATATTTT
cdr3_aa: CSGQSGYSGNTIYF

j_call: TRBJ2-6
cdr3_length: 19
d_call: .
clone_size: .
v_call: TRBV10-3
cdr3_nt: TGTGCCATCAGTGAGGACCCTCCACCGGGGTTAGGTGGGGCCAACGTCCTGACTTTC
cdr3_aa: CAISEDPPPGLGGANVLTF

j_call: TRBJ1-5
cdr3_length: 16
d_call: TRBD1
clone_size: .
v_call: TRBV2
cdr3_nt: TGTGCCAGCAGCACAACCGAGGGACAGGGGGATCAGCCCCAGCATTTT
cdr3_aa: CASSTTEGQGDQPQHF

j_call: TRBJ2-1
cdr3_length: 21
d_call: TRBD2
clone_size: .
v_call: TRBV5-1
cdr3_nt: TGCGCCAGCAGCTTGTGCCGGAACGGGACTAGCGGGGACTTACCAGGTAGTGAGCAGTTCTTC
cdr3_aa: CASSLCRNGTSGDLPGSEQFF

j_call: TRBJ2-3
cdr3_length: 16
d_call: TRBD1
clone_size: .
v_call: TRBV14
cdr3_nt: TGTGCCAGCAGCCAAGCGGGACAGGCCAGCACAGATACGCAGTATTTT
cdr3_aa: CASSQAGQASTDTQYF

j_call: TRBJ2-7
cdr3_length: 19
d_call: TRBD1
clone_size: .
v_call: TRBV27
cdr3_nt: TGTGCCAGCAGTCCATGCACTAACAAGGGACAGGGGATGACCTACGAGCAGTACTTC
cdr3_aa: CASSPCTNKGQGMTYEQYF

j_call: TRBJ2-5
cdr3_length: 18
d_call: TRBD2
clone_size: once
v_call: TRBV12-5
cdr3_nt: TGTGCTAGTGGTTTGTTCCGGGGGGGCAGGGGAGGACGAGAGACCCAGTACTTC
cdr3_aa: CASGLFRGGRGGRETQYF

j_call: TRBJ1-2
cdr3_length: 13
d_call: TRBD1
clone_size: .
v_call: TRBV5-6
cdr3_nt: TGTGCCAGCAGCGCGCGGACAGGGTTTGGCTACACCTTC
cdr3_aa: CASSARTGFGYTF

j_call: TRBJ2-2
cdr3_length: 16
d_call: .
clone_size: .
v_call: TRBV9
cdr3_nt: TGTGCCAGCAGCGTTGCACTCCCCGGGGGCACCGGGGAGCTGTTTTTT
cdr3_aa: CASSVALPGGTGELFF

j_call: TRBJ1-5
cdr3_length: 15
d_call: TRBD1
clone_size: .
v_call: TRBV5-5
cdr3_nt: TGTGCCAGCAGCCAAACAGGGGACCTGAATCAGCCCCAGCATTTT
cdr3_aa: CASSQTGDLNQPQHF

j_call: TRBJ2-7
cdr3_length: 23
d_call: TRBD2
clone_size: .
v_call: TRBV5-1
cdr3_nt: TGCGCCAGCGGAAGAGGGACACCAAAGGCGGAATCGGGACTAGAGATTCCAGACTACGAGCAGTACTTC
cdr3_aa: CASGRGTPKAESGLEIPDYEQYF

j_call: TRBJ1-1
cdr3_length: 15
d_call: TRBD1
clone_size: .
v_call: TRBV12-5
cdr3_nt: TGTGCTAGTGGTCGGGCCCAACAGGGGGCGACTGAAGCTTTCTTT
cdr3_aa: CASGRAQQGATEAFF

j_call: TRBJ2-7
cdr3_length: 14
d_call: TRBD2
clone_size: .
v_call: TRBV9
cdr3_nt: TGTGCCAGCAGCCCAGCGGGGGCGCGTTACGAGCAGTACTTC
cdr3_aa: CASSPAGARYEQYF

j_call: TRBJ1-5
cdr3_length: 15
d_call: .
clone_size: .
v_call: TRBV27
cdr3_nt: TGTGCCAGCAGAGGGACGGAGGGGCCCAATCAGCCCCAGCATTTT
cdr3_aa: CASRGTEGPNQPQHF

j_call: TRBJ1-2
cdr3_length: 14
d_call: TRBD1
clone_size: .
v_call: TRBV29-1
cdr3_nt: TGCAGCGTTCCCGGGACAGGGTATCGATATGGCTACACCTTC
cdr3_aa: CSVPGTGYRYGYTF

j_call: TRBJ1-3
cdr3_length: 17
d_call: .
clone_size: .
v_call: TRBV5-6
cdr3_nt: TGTGCCAGCAGCTTGTTGATTCGTGAGCTAGCTGGAAACACCATATATTTT
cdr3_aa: CASSLLIRELAGNTIYF

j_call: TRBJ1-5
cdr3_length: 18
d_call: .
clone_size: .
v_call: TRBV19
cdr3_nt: TGTGCCAGTAGTATAATTCCCGGACAGAGCAATAGCAATCAGCCCCAGCATTTT
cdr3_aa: CASSIIPGQSNSNQPQHF

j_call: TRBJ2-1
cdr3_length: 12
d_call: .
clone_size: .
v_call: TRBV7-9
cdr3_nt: TGTGCCAGCAGCACGCCATTCGGTGAGCAGTTCTTC
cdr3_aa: CASSTPFGEQFF

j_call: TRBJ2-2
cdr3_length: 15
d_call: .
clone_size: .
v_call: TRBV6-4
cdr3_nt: TGTGCCAGCAGTGAGGCAGGGCAGAACACCGGGGAGCTGTTTTTT
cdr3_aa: CASSEAGQNTGELFF

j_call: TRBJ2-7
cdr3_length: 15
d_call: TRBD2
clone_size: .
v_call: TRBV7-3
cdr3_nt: TGTGCCAGCAGCTTATACGGCGGGGGGGCCATCGAGCAGTACTTC
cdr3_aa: CASSLYGGGAIEQYF

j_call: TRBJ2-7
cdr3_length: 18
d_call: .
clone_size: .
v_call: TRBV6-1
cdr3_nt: TGTGCCAGCAGTGAAGACAGGGAAATAAGTGATAGCTCCTACGAGCAGTACTTC
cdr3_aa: CASSEDREISDSSYEQYF

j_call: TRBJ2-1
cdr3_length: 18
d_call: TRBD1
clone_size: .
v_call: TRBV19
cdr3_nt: TGTGCCAGTAGTAGCGACAGGGGGCTCGAGAGGAGGGACAATGAGCAGTTCTTC
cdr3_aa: CASSSDRGLERRDNEQFF

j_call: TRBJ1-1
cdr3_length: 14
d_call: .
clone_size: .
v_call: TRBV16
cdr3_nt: TGTGCCAGCACCAATGGCCGTGGAGAAGGTGAAGCTTTCTTT
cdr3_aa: CASTNGRGEGEAFF